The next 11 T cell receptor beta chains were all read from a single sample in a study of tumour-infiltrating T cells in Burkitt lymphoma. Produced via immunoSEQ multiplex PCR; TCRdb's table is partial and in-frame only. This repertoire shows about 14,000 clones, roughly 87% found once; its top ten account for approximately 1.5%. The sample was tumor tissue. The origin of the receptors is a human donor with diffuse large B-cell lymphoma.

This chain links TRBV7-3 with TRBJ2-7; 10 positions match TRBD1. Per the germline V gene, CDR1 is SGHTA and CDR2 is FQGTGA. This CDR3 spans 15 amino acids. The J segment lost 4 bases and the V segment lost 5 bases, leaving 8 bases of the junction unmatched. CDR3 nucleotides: TGTGCCAGCAGCGACGGTGGGGGACAGGGGTACGAGCAGTACTTC. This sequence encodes CASSDGGGQGYEQYF.

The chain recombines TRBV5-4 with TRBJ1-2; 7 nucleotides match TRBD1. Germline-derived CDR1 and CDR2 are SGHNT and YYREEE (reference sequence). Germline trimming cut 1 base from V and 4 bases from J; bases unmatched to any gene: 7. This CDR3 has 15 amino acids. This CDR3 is CASSLLTGLAYGYTF. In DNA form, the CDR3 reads TGTGCCAGCAGCTTGCTGACAGGGTTGGCCTATGGCTACACCTTC.

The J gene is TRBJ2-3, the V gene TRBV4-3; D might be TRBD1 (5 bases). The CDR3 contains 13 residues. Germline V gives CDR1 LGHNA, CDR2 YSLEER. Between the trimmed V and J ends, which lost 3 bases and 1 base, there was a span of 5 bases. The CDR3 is CASSQTGTDTQYF. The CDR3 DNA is TGCGCCAGCAGCCAGACAGGCACAGATACGCAGTATTTT.

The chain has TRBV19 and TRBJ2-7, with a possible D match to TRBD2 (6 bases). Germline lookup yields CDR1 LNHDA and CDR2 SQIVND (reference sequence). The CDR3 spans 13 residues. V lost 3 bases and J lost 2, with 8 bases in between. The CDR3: CASSISGAYEQYF. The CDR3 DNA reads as TGTGCCAGTAGTATTTCGGGGGCCTACGAGCAGTACTTC.

The CDR3, as DNA: TGTGCCAGCAGTTTTTCCGACGGCTACGAGCAGTACTTC. This gives the protein CASSFSDGYEQYF. This chain uses TRBV27 with TRBJ2-7; D is undetermined. Trimming took off 3 bases at V and 3 bases at J, with 9 bases between the two ends. Germline CDR1 MNHEY, CDR2 SMNVEV (reference sequence). The length of the CDR3 is 13 residues.

The CDR3 DNA is TGTGCCAGTAGGCAGAAGGTGGGATGGGACACCGGGGAGCTGTTTTTT. Residues: CASRQKVGWDTGELFF. The chain combines TRBV19 with TRBJ2-2; no firm D call. Trimming cost V 6 bases and J 3 bases, with 17 bases left between them. CDR1 and CDR2 from the germline V gene are LNHDA and SQIVND (reference sequence). The CDR3 spans 16 residues.

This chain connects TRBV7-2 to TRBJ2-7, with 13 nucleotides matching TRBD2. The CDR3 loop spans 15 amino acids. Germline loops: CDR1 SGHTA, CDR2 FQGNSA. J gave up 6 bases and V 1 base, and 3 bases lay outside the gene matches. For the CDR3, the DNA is TGTGCCAGCAGCTTAGGACTAGCGGGGGGCTTCGAGCAGTACTTC. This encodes CASSLGLAGGFEQYF. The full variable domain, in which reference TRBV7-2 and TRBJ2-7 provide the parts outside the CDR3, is GAGVSQSPSNKVTEKGKDVELRCDPISGHTALYWYRQSLGQGLEFLIYFQGNSAPDKSGLPSDRFSAERTGGSVSTLTIQRTQQEDSAVYLCASSLGLAGGFEQYFGPGTRLTVT.

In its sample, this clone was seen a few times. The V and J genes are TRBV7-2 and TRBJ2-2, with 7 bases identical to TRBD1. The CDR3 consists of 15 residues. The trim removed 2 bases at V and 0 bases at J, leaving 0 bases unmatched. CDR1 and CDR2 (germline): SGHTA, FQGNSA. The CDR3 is CASSLQGANTGELFF. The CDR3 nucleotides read TGTGCCAGCAGCTTACAGGGGGCGAACACCGGGGAGCTGTTTTTT.

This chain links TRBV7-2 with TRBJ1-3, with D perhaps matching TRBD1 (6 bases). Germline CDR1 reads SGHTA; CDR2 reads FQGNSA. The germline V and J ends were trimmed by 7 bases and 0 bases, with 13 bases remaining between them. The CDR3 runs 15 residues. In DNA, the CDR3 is TGTGCCAGCACCTGGGAGGACAGCTCTGGAAACACCATATATTTT. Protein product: CASTWEDSSGNTIYF.

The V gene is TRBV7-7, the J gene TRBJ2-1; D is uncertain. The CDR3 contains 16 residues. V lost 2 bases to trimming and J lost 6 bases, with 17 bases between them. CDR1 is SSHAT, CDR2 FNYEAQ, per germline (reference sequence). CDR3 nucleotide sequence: TGTGCCAGCAGCTTATCCGGATCCGAATCAATCAATGAGCAGTTCTTC. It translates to CASSLSGSESINEQFF.

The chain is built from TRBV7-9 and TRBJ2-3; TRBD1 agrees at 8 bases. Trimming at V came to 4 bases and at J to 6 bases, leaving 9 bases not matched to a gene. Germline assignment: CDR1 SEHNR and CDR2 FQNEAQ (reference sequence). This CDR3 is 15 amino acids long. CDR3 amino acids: CASSSWTGSGDTQYF. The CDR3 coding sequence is TGTGCCAGCAGCTCTTGGACAGGGTCGGGGGATACGCAGTATTTT.